This T cell receptor beta chain was sequenced in a study of graft-versus-host responses after intestinal transplantation. Study in general: Recipients received multivisceral, liver-intestinal, or isolated intestinal transplants. All of the recipients had induction that used anti-thymocyte globulin, then tacrolimus and steroids for 2 to 3 years.

Trimming took 6 bases from V and 4 from J; bases not matched to a gene: 15. The CDR3 length is 16 residues. CDR1 SGHRS and CDR2 YFSETQ come from the germline V gene. Worth noting for this clone: What it recognizes is unknown.

General study points: High graft-versus-host to host-versus-graft clonal ratios were found in allografts of patients who had graft-donor T cell macrochimerism. Analysis identified GvH clones in recipient marrow, with some appearing first in ileum or blood.

Assay used: immunoSEQ multiplex PCR; TCRdb lists only in-frame clones, some missing. The sample shows about 110,000 clones, about 94% of them seen only once. The V call is TRBV5-1, the J call TRBJ1-2, with 7 bases identical to TRBD1. The receptor comes from a human donor who received an intestinal transplant. Specimen: unstimulated CD8+ T cells sorted from spleen or lymph node cells, collected before intestinal transplant. The CDR3 region is CASNPGQRPDFYGYTF. The CDR3 nucleotides are TGCGCCAGCAATCCGGGACAGAGACCAGATTTCTATGGCTACACCTTC. Complete variable domain (other parts from reference TRBV5-1 and TRBJ1-2): KAGVTQTPRYLIKTRGQQVTLSCSPISGHRSVSWYQQTPGQGLQFLFEYFSETQRNKGNFPGRFSGRQFSNSRSEMNVSTLELGDSALYLCASNPGQRPDFYGYTFGSGTRLTVV.